This T cell receptor (beta chain) appears in the sequencing data of a study of T cells in Graves' hyperthyroidism and ophthalmopathy. Among the patients, aged 18 to 65, hyperthyroidism was newly diagnosed and had lasted under 2 months. V trimming: 6 bases; J trimming: 4 bases; junction bases outside the gene matches: 4. The germline V gene encodes CDR1 MNHNS and CDR2 SASEGT. This CDR3 region has 14 residues. In its sample, this clonotype was seen many times. It was RNA transcripts that yielded the amplified TCR beta CDR3 regions. Initially, a first-round RT-PCR of the TCR CDR3 employed the HTBI primer set. TCRdb processed the multiplex PCR reads anew with MiXCR; each CDR3 protein has one entry. This table has 200,000 to 250,000 distinct CDR3 sequences, 15% to 20% appearing once.

The source material was blood. This chain uses TRBV6-1 with TRBJ2-3; 10 positions match TRBD1. The origin of this receptor is a man in his forties or fifties with Graves' hyperthyroidism. The CDR3 nucleotides read TGTGCCAGCAGGGGACAGGGGTCCTCAGATACGCAGTATTTT. This sequence encodes CASRGQGSSDTQYF.